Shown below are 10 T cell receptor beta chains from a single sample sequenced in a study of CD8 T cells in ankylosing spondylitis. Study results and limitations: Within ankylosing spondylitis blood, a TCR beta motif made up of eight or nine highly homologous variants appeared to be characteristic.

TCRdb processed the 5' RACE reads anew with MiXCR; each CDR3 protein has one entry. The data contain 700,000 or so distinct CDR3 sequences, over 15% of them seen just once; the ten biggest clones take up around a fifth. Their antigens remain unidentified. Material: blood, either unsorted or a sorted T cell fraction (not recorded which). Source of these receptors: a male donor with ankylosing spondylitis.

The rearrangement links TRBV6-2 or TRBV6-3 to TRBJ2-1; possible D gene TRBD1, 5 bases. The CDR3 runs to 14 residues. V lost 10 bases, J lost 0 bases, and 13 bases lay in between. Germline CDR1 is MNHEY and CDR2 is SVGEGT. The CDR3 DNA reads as TGTGCCACCTTCTCAGGGTTCTCCTACAATGAGCAGTTCTTC. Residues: CATFSGFSYNEQFF.

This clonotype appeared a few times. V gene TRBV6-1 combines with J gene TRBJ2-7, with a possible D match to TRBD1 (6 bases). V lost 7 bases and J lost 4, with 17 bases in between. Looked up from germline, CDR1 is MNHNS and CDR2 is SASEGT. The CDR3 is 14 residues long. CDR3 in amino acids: CASNTGSPSYEQYF. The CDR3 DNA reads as TGTGCCAGCAACACAGGGTCCCCCTCGTACGAGCAGTACTTC.

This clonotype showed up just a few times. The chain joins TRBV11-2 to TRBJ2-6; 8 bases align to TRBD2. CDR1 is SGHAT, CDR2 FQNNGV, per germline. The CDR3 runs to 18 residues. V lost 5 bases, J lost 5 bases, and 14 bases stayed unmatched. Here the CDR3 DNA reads TGTGCCAGCAGCGCTTTGCTGGCGGGGGGCGTGTGGGCCAACGTCCTGACTTTC. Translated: CASSALLAGGVWANVLTF.

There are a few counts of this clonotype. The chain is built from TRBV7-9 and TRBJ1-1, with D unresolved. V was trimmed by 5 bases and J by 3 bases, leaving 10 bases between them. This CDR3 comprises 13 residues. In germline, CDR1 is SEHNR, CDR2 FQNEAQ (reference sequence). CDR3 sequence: CASSLLWDTEAFF. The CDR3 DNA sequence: TGTGCCAGCAGCCTCTTATGGGACACTGAAGCTTTCTTT.

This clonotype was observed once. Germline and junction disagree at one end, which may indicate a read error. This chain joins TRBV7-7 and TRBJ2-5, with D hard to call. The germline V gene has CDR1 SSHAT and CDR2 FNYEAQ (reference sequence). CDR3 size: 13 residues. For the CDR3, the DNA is TGTGCTAGCAGCTTAGTTTTAGACGAGACCCAGTACTTC. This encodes CASSLVLDETQYF.

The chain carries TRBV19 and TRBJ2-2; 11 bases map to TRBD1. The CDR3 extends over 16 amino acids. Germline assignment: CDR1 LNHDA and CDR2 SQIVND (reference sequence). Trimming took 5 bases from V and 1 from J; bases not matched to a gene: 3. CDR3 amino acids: CASSLGTGGNTGELFF. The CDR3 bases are TGTGCCAGTAGTTTGGGGACAGGGGGGAACACCGGGGAGCTGTTTTTT.

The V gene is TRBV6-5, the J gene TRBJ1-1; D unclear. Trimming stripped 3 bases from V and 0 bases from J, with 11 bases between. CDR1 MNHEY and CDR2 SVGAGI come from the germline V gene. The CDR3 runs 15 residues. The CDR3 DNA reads TGTGCCAGCAGTTATTCGGCGGTCCTGAACACTGAAGCTTTCTTT. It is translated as CASSYSAVLNTEAFF.

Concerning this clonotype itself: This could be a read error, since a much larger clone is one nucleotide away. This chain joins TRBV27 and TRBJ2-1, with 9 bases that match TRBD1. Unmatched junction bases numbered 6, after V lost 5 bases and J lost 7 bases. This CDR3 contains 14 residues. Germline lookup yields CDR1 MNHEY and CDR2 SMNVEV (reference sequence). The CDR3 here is CASSPGTGLNEQFF. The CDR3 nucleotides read TGTGCCAGCAGTCCCGGGACAGGGTTGAATGAGCAGTTCTTC.

CDR3 DNA sequence: TGTGCCAGCAGTAAAACCACTAACTATGGCTACACCTTC. Amino acids: CASSKTTNYGYTF. The rearrangement links TRBV6-1 to TRBJ1-2, with D hard to call. The length of the CDR3 is 13 residues. CDR1 and CDR2 from the germline V gene are MNHNS and SASEGT. V dropped 5 bases and J dropped 0 bases, with 7 bases sitting between them.

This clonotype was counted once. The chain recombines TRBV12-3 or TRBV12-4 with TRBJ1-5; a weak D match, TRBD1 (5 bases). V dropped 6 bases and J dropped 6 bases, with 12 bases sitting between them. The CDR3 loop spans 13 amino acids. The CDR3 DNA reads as TGTGCCAGCAGCCGTGAGGGGTTTCAGCCCCAGCATTTT. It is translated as CASSREGFQPQHF.